The 21 T cell receptor beta chains below were found in one sample sequenced in a study of PD-1 blockade in classical Hodgkin lymphoma. Relapse was seen in all patients after autologous stem cell transplantation, and brentuximab vedotin exposure was variable. Here immunoSEQ multiplex PCR was the method, and the copy in TCRdb shows in-frame clones only, minus some. The sample gives 40,000 to 45,000 clones, about 77% of which show up once; around an eighth is in the top ten. The sample in question was peripheral blood mononuclear cells (PBMCs), obtained at baseline. These receptors all stem from a human donor with classical Hodgkin lymphoma.

This chain joins TRBV27 and TRBJ1-6; 9 positions match TRBD1. Germline loops: CDR1 MNHEY, CDR2 SMNVEV (reference sequence). The CDR3 loop spans 14 amino acids. With 4 bases clipped from V and 9 bases from J, the junction kept 4 bases outside the gene matches. CDR3 protein: CASSYTGGGSPLHF. The DNA for the CDR3 is TGTGCCAGCAGTTACACAGGGGGCGGTTCACCCCTCCACTTT.

This clone showed up just a few times. The chain links TRBV2 to TRBJ2-5; 12 bases agree with TRBD2. V gave up 4 bases and J gave up 5 bases; unmatched junction bases: 2. Germline V gives CDR1 SNHLY, CDR2 FYNNEI. The CDR3 is 14 amino acids. CDR3 region: CASSGLAGDETQYF. The CDR3 nucleotides read TGTGCCAGCAGTGGACTAGCGGGGGATGAGACCCAGTACTTC.

This clone was seen more than once but under ten times. The V gene is TRBV11-3, the J gene TRBJ1-1; perhaps TRBD1 as D (5 bases). Germline CDR1 reads SGHNT; CDR2 reads YENEEA. The CDR3 loop spans 16 amino acids. V dropped 1 base and J dropped 5 bases, with 17 bases sitting between them. CDR3 amino acids: CASSLVAGGAETEAFF. The DNA for the CDR3 is TGTGCCAGCAGCTTAGTTGCGGGAGGGGCGGAGACTGAAGCTTTCTTT.

This clone was found once. The genes are TRBV30 and TRBJ1-1; TRBD1 might be the D (6 bases). V lost 3 bases and J 4 bases, leaving 15 bases between the germline ends. The CDR3 runs to 14 residues. The germline CDR1 and CDR2 sequences are GTSNPN and SVGIG (reference sequence). DNA of the CDR3: TGTGCCTGGAGCCGACGGGGGCCGGGCACTGAAGCTTTCTTT. Its translation is CAWSRRGPGTEAFF.

CDR3 nucleotides: TGTGCCAGCAGCTTAGGGGCGGATTCACCCCTCCACTTT. Translating it yields CASSLGADSPLHF. The gene calls are TRBV7-2 and TRBJ1-6; D ambiguous. The CDR3 extends over 13 amino acids. Germline V CDR1 and CDR2: SGHTA, FQGNSA. Deletions cut 1 base from V and 8 bases from J, with 6 bases between.

This clone appeared a single time. The chain links TRBV9 to TRBJ2-2; maybe TRBD1 (6 bases). V was shortened by 4 bases and J by 2 bases, with 12 bases between the two germline ends. CDR1 is SGDLS and CDR2 is YYNGEE in the germline V gene. The length of the CDR3 is 15 residues. The CDR3: CASSPGTPNTGELFF. CDR3 DNA: TGTGCCAGCAGCCCCGGGACACCTAACACCGGGGAGCTGTTTTTT.

This chain joins TRBV18 and TRBJ2-3, with D possibly being TRBD2 (6 bases). Germline V CDR1 and CDR2: KGHSH, LQKENI. V lost 4 bases and J lost 2, with 22 bases in between. This CDR3 region has 18 residues. The CDR3 nucleotides read TGTGCCAGCTCACAGTACCTAATAGCGGTTCTTATCACAGATACGCAGTATTTT. Residues: CASSQYLIAVLITDTQYF.

In this sample, this clone turned up a few times. The chain is built from TRBV18 and TRBJ2-7; possibly TRBD1 or TRBD2 for D (6 bases each). Trimming removed 5 bases at V and 0 bases at J, with 11 bases between. CDR1 is KGHSH, CDR2 LQKENI, per germline. The CDR3 runs to 14 residues. As DNA, the CDR3 is TGTGCCAGCTCATGGGGGGCCCCCTCCTACGAGCAGTACTTC. Translated, it gives CASSWGAPSYEQYF.

This chain joins TRBV19 and TRBJ1-2, with a possible D match to TRBD1 (5 bases). Germline V gene sequence: CDR1 LNHDA, CDR2 SQIVND (reference sequence). V was clipped by 5 bases and J by 0 bases, with 7 bases between them. This CDR3 contains 13 residues. Here the CDR3 DNA reads TGTGCCAGTAGTTCGACAGCTAACTATGGCTACACCTTC. This codes for CASSSTANYGYTF.

This clone was counted a few times. The chain is built from TRBV12-5 and TRBJ2-7, with 7 bases lining up with TRBD1. In germline, CDR1 is LGHNT, CDR2 FRNRAP. V lost 7 bases and J lost 3; bases outside the gene matches: 9. The CDR3 length is 14 residues. The CDR3 region is CASARIDRDYEQYF. DNA of the CDR3: TGTGCTAGTGCCCGGATCGACAGGGACTACGAGCAGTACTTC.

The chain employs TRBV29-1 and TRBJ1-4, with no clear D. V gave up 4 bases and J gave up 11 bases, with 14 bases separating them. Germline assignment: CDR1 SQVTM and CDR2 ANQGSEA. The CDR3 consists of 12 residues. The CDR3 nucleotides are TGCAGCGTTGGGTCCGGCTTGGAGAAACTGTTTTTT. It codes for CSVGSGLEKLFF.

The chain links TRBV5-4 to TRBJ2-7; 10 bases are a match to TRBD2. The CDR3 spans 14 residues. The V segment lost 3 bases and the J segment 2 bases; nucleotides outside the gene matches: 2. Germline loops: CDR1 SGHNT, CDR2 YYREEE (reference sequence). Here the CDR3 DNA reads TGTGCCAGCAGCTCTAGCGGGGGCACCTACGAGCAGTACTTC. It translates to CASSSSGGTYEQYF.

This clone was recorded a few times. The chain is built from TRBV19 and TRBJ1-2; D unresolved. Between the trimmed V and J ends, which lost 4 bases and 0 bases, there was a span of 9 bases. In germline, CDR1 is LNHDA, CDR2 SQIVND (reference sequence). CDR3 size: 14 residues. In DNA form, the CDR3 reads TGTGCCAGTAGTAACCAGGTCGCTAACTATGGCTACACCTTC. The encoded protein is CASSNQVANYGYTF.

The genes are TRBV11-3 and TRBJ2-2; 10 bases are shared with TRBD1. CDR3 length: 15 amino acids. Germline V gene data show CDR1 as SGHNT and CDR2 as YENEEA. The trim removed 2 bases at V and 4 bases at J, leaving 1 base unmatched. CDR3 sequence reads: CASSLRTGGTGELFF. The CDR3 DNA follows: TGTGCCAGCAGCTTAAGGACAGGGGGCACCGGGGAGCTGTTTTTT.

The genes are TRBV28 and TRBJ2-6; a possible D gene is TRBD1 (5 bases). The V gene lost 4 bases and the J gene lost 2 bases, with 12 bases spanning the gap. Germline CDR1 is MDHEN and CDR2 is SYDVKM. CDR3 length: 16 amino acids. The CDR3 loop is CASSSPQGTGANVLTF. For the CDR3, the DNA is TGTGCCAGCAGTTCTCCCCAGGGCACTGGGGCCAACGTCCTGACTTTC.

The V and J genes are TRBV19 and TRBJ1-2; D call uncertain. Trimming stripped 5 bases from V and 2 bases from J, with 18 bases between. The CDR3 runs 16 residues. CDR1 is LNHDA and CDR2 is SQIVND in the germline V gene (reference sequence). CDR3 coding DNA: TGTGCCAGTAGTGTTCATACAGAGTCAAGGAACTATGGCTACACCTTC. Translating gives CASSVHTESRNYGYTF.

The V and J genes are TRBV9 and TRBJ2-1, with 11 bases identical to TRBD2. Germline assignment: CDR1 SGDLS and CDR2 YYNGEE. This CDR3 is built from 15 residues. Trimming took 4 bases from V and 7 from J; bases not matched to a gene: 7. The DNA for the CDR3 is TGTGCCAGCAGCCTAGCGGGGGGCTCGGGGAATGAGCAGTTCTTC. This gives the protein CASSLAGGSGNEQFF.

This clone has only one observation. V gene TRBV7-7 combines with J gene TRBJ1-6; D gene uncertain. Germline V gene sequence: CDR1 SSHAT, CDR2 FNYEAQ (reference sequence). The CDR3 sequence is 13 residues long. Deletions cut 1 base from V and 5 bases from J, with 3 bases between. The CDR3 sequence: CASSLDNNSPLHF. The CDR3 nucleotides are TGTGCCAGCAGCTTAGACAATAATTCACCCCTCCACTTT.

This clone appeared a few times. This sequence joins TRBV2 and TRBJ2-2; D may be TRBD2 (5 bases). The CDR3 length is 14 residues. V was trimmed by 6 bases and J by 4 bases, leaving 12 bases between them. Looked up from germline, CDR1 is SNHLY and CDR2 is FYNNEI. The chain's CDR3 is CASSRQAGTGELFF. The CDR3 DNA follows: TGTGCCAGCAGCAGGCAGGCGGGCACCGGGGAGCTGTTTTTT.

The rearrangement links TRBV7-8 to TRBJ2-7; D call uncertain. Germline V lookup: CDR1 SGHVS, CDR2 FQNEAQ. The CDR3 consists of 14 residues. The V end lost 3 bases, the J end lost 4 bases, and 13 bases lay between the germline ends. The CDR3 DNA is TGTGCCAGCAGCTTCTCCATGGTTGGGTACGAGCAGTACTTC. Its translation: CASSFSMVGYEQYF.

The V call is TRBV2, the J call TRBJ1-2; 7 bases line up with TRBD1. The CDR3 is 14 amino acids. Germline trimming cut 6 bases from V and 0 bases from J; bases unmatched to any gene: 4. The germline CDR1 and CDR2 sequences are SNHLY and FYNNEI. CDR3 in DNA: TGTGCCAGCAGGTCCGGGACAGCTAACTATGGCTACACCTTC. It encodes CASRSGTANYGYTF.